The present T cell receptor beta chain was sequenced within a study of shared clonotypes between healthy human individuals. Findings of the study overall: Generally, naive subsets (rather than memory subsets) showed larger estimated richness. For naive CD4 cells, 5% to 6.5% of clonotypes were shared across a handful of donors.

V lost 1 base, J lost 5 bases, and 7 bases lay in between. The germline V gene encodes CDR1 SGHRS and CDR2 YFSETQ. The CDR3 has 13 residues. As regards this clone: Its specificity is not known.

For every subset, genomic DNA was evenly distributed across several immunoSEQ plates. Method: immunoSEQ multiplex PCR; TCRdb's copy keeps in-frame clones and lacks some. Here the sample spans about 2.4 million clones, 90% to 95% being singletons. The sequenced material came from naive CD4+ T cells from PBMCs. Regarding subset: CD45RA+ positively selected. The clonotype comes from a young man in good health. Some clones in this sample may be carry-over from other donors' samples. This rearrangement joins TRBV5-1 to TRBJ2-1; perhaps TRBD2 as D (5 bases). CDR3 sequence: CASSLTSNNEQFF. DNA of the CDR3: TGCGCCAGCAGCTTGACTAGTAACAATGAGCAGTTCTTC.